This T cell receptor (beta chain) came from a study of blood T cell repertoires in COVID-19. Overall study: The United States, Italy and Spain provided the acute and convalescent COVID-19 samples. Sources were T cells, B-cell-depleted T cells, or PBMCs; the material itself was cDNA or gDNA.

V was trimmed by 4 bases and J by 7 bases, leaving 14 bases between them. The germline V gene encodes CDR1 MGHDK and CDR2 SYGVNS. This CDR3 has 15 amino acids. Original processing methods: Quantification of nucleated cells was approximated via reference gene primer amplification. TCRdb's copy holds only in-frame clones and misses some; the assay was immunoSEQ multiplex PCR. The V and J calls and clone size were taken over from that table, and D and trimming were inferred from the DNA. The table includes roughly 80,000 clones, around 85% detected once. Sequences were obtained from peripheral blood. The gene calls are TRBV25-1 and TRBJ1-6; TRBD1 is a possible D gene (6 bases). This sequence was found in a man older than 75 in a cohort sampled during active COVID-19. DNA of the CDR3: TGTGCCAGCAGTGCCTCCAGGGGTCGAAATTCACCCCTCCACTTT. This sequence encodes CASSASRGRNSPLHF.